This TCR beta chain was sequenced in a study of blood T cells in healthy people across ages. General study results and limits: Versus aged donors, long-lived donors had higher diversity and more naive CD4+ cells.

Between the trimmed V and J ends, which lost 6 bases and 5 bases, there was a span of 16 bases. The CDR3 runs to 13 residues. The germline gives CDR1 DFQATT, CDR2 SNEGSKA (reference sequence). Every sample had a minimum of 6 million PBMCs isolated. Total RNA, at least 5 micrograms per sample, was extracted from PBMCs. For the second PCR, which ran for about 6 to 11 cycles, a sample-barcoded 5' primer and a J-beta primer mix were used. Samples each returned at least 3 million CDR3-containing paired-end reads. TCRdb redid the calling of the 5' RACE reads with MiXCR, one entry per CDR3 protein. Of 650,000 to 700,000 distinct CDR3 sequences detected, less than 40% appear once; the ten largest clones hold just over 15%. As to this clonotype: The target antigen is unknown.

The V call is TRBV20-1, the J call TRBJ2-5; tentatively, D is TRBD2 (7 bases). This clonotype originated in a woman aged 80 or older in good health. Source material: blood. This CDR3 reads CSAEKGEGETQYF. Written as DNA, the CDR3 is TGCAGTGCCGAAAAGGGGGAGGGTGAGACCCAGTACTTC.